Listed below are T cell receptor beta chains from one sample, sequenced in a study of cytomegalovirus exposure and HLA in healthy donors. Sequencing used immunoSEQ multiplex PCR; TCRdb keeps in-frame clones, though not all of them. The sample includes 90,000 to 110,000 clones, more than 70% seen only once; the top ten take 2% to 2.5%. Sequenced material: PBMCs. These receptor sequences come from a woman younger than 30 in good health and CMV-seronegative. The CDR3 runs from the conserved cysteine through the conserved F or W. The order of the fields is V gene, D gene, J gene, clone size, CDR3 protein, CDR3 DNA. A D gene is named only where the DNA matches it firmly. Only some rows state a clone size, as once, few, many or a class for expanded clones.

>TRBV27|.|TRBJ1-6|.
CASNPTGLSYNSPLHF
TGTGCCAGCAACCCAACAGGGCTTTCCTATAATTCACCCCTCCACTTT
>TRBV5-1|.|TRBJ2-5|.
CASSFRGQETQYF
TGCGCCAGCAGCTTCCGGGGCCAAGAGACCCAGTACTTC
>TRBV5-1|TRBD1|TRBJ2-2|.
CASIPGQGRTGELFF
TGCGCCAGCATCCCGGGACAGGGACGCACCGGGGAGCTGTTTTTT
>TRBV5-1|TRBD1|TRBJ2-1|.
CASSLATGGWYNEQFF
TGCGCCAGCAGCTTGGCAACAGGGGGCTGGTACAATGAGCAGTTCTTC
>TRBV9|.|TRBJ2-6|.
CASSVARVSRANVLTF
TGTGCCAGCAGCGTAGCCAGGGTATCGAGGGCCAACGTCCTGACTTTC
>TRBV25-1|TRBD2|TRBJ2-1|.
CASSERTSLSNEQFF
TGTGCCAGCAGTGAACGGACTAGCCTCTCCAATGAGCAGTTCTTC
>TRBV13|TRBD1|TRBJ1-1|.
CASSGRDRVSKAFF
TGTGCCAGCAGCGGGCGGGACAGGGTGAGCAAAGCTTTCTTT
>TRBV7-9|TRBD1|TRBJ1-1|.
CASSSGRDRGLTEAFF
TGTGCCAGCAGCTCAGGACGGGACAGGGGGCTAACTGAAGCTTTCTTT
>TRBV2|TRBD2|TRBJ2-2|.
CASSEWGTTSLLFF
TGTGCCAGCAGTGAATGGGGGACTACGTCTTTGCTGTTTTTT
>TRBV29-1|.|TRBJ2-3|.
CSVEGPTDTQYF
TGCAGCGTTGAGGGCCCCACAGATACGCAGTATTTT
>TRBV27|TRBD1|TRBJ1-6|.
CASSRLKDRASDSPLHF
TGTGCCAGCAGCCGGCTGAAGGACAGGGCTTCGGATTCACCCCTCCACTTT
>TRBV30|TRBD1|TRBJ1-2|few
CAWGPGGYYGYTF
TGTGCCTGGGGCCCAGGGGGCTACTATGGCTACACCTTC
>TRBV19|.|TRBJ1-1|.
CASSILAGPILNTEAFF
TGTGCCAGTAGTATTTTGGCAGGGCCAATTCTGAACACTGAAGCTTTCTTT